Shown below are 21 T cell receptor beta chains from a single sample sequenced in a study of tumor and adjacent non-tumor tissue in lung cancer. No cell sorting was done before RNA was extracted from the tissue. More than 3 cm separated this lung sample from the edge of the tumor. TCRbeta libraries were built with three rounds of nested PCR, modified from ARM-PCR. TCRdb processed the multiplex PCR reads anew with MiXCR; each CDR3 protein has one entry. Of about 48,000 distinct CDR3 sequences in the sample, about 68% are singletons; the top ten hold about 32%. The material sequenced was distant non-tumor lung tissue. These receptors were obtained from a woman aged 65 to 85 with non-small cell lung cancer.

Comments on this clonotype: A much larger clonotype is one base distant, so this may be a read error. The J gene is TRBJ2-2, the V gene TRBV20-1; 7 nucleotides match TRBD2. The CDR3 runs 15 residues. CDR1 and CDR2 from the germline V gene are DFQATT and SNEGSKA (reference sequence). The CDR3 protein is CCARDGAGVTGELFF. The DNA for the CDR3 is TGCTGTGCTAGAGACGGGGCGGGAGTCACCGGGGAGCTGTTTTTT.

Details on this clonotype: A junction end diverges from the germline sequence, so it may reflect a read error. This chain joins TRBV6-6 and TRBJ2-1; 8 nucleotides match TRBD2. Germline CDR1 and CDR2: MNHNY and SVGAGI (reference sequence). This CDR3 region has 14 residues. The CDR3 region is CTSSVAGTFDEQFF. CDR3 coding DNA: TGCACCAGCAGTGTAGCGGGAACTTTCGATGAGCAGTTCTTC.

By share, this clonotype counts as large. The chain uses TRBV11-1 and TRBJ1-1, with D hard to call. This CDR3 region has 13 residues. Germline V gene lookup returns CDR1 SGHAT and CDR2 FQDESV (reference sequence). Trimming pared 2 bases from V and 5 bases from J, leaving 9 bases between. For the CDR3, the DNA is TGTGCCAGCAGCTTAAACGGACGGACTGAAGCTTTCTTT. Amino acid sequence: CASSLNGRTEAFF.

This clonotype was counted at least ten times. The chain joins TRBV13 to TRBJ2-1, with 7 bases fitting TRBD2. Germline assignment: CDR1 PRHDT and CDR2 FYEKMQ (reference sequence). The CDR3 totals 16 residues. V shed 5 bases and J 8 bases; nucleotides not matched to a gene: 15. CDR3 protein: CASSRQLGGGFDEQFF. Here the CDR3 DNA reads TGTGCCAGCAGCCGTCAGCTTGGCGGGGGTTTTGATGAGCAGTTCTTC.

With respect to this clonotype: The junction and the germline gene differ at one end; a read error may be behind it. This chain connects TRBV7-3 to TRBJ1-2, with D hard to call. In germline, CDR1 is SGHTA, CDR2 FQGTGA. This CDR3 has 13 amino acids. Here the CDR3 DNA reads TGTGCCAGCAGTATGCGCCCAAGCTATGACTACACCTTC. This sequence encodes CASSMRPSYDYTF.

This clonotype was seen at least ten times. This rearrangement joins TRBV12-3 or TRBV12-4 to TRBJ2-3, with 9 bases fitting TRBD2. This CDR3 has 16 residues. Unmatched junction bases numbered 9, after V lost 5 bases and J lost 3 bases. CDR3 in DNA: TGTGCCAGCAGTGATTTGGCGGGAGGGCAGACAGATACGCAGTATTTT. Translation: CASSDLAGGQTDTQYF.

Details on this clonotype: In this CDR3 the conserved last residue, phenylalanine or tryptophan, is missing, so a read error is likely. It is unclear where the CDR3 begins or ends on the DNA, so no DNA is shown, and the CDR3 is as TCRdb lists it. The chain employs TRBV6-6 and TRBJ2-1; TRBD1 was called by the table and not checked on the DNA. Germline CDR1 MNHNY, CDR2 SVGAGI (reference sequence). The CDR3 comprises 13 residues, both ends counted. CDR3 in amino acids: CASSYSTRQGEFL.

This clonotype was detected only a few times. The chain couples TRBV19 to TRBJ2-4; 11 positions agree with TRBD1. CDR1 and CDR2 from the germline V gene are LNHDA and SQIVND (reference sequence). CDR3 length: 15 residues. Trimming at V came to 5 bases and at J to 8 bases, leaving 8 bases not matched to a gene. CDR3 residues: CASSYGTGGADIQYF. CDR3 bases: TGTGCCAGTAGTTACGGGACAGGGGGAGCGGACATTCAGTACTTC.

This clonotype was counted a few times. The rearrangement joins TRBV28 to TRBJ1-1; a possible D gene is TRBD1 (6 bases). CDR1 is MDHEN and CDR2 is SYDVKM in the germline V gene. V gave up 10 bases and J gave up 1 base, with 19 bases separating them. The CDR3 is made up of 15 amino acids. In DNA, the CDR3 is TGTGCCAACAGCCCACAGGGAGAGGGGAACACTGAAGCTTTCTTT. Translation gives CANSPQGEGNTEAFF.

The CDR3 bases are TGCAGCGTTGAAGATTCGGGCAGGAATGGATACTACGAGCAGTACTTC. This gives the protein CSVEDSGRNGYYEQYF. This sequence joins TRBV29-1 and TRBJ2-7, with D unresolved. CDR1 and CDR2 (germline): SQVTM, ANQGSEA. V was pared by 0 bases and J by 3 bases, with 18 bases between. The CDR3 consists of 16 residues.

This clonotype was recorded only once. Its ends do not fully match the called genes, so a read error is possible. The chain combines TRBV29-1 with TRBJ1-2, with D maybe TRBD1 (6 bases). CDR3 size: 14 residues. The germline V gene has CDR1 SQVTM and CDR2 ANQGSEA. CDR3 coding DNA: TGCAGCACAAAGCCTACAGGGAACGGCTATTGCTACACCTTC. Its protein product is CSTKPTGNGYCYTF.

This clonotype was recorded many times. For the CDR3, the DNA is TGTGCCAGCAGTGCAGGGTTTGACAATCAGCCCCAGCATTTT. Its translation: CASSAGFDNQPQHF. J is TRBJ1-5 and V is TRBV6-5; possible D gene TRBD1, 5 bases. Germline values: CDR1 MNHEY, CDR2 SVGAGI. Trimming cost V 5 bases and J 3 bases, with 11 bases left between them. The CDR3 extends over 14 amino acids.

In this sample, this clonotype turned up many times. This rearrangement joins TRBV10-3 to TRBJ2-7, with 14 positions matching TRBD2. The germline V gene encodes CDR1 ENHRY and CDR2 SYGVKD. This CDR3 is 16 amino acids long. With 0 bases clipped from V and 5 bases from J, the junction kept 3 bases outside the gene matches. As DNA, the CDR3 is TGTGCCATCAGTGAGTCTGGGACTAGCGGGAGAAACGAGCAGTACTTC. As protein: CAISESGTSGRNEQYF.

To note about this clonotype: A junction end diverges from the germline sequence, so it may reflect a read error. The chain couples TRBV29-1 to TRBJ2-1, with TRBD1 matching over 9 bases. The germline gives CDR1 SQVTM, CDR2 ANQGSEA. The length of the CDR3 is 14 residues. CDR3 loop: CNAQQGARDNEQFF. CDR3 in DNA: TGCAACGCACAACAGGGGGCTAGAGATAATGAACAGTTCTTC.

This clonotype was counted between two and nine times. A much larger clone lies a single base off, so this may be a read error. V usage is TRBV20-1 and J usage is TRBJ2-3; tentative D call: TRBD2 (6 bases). The CDR3 has 14 amino acids. The V and J ends lost 5 bases and 1 base respectively, with 13 bases between them. The germline V gene has CDR1 DFQATT and CDR2 SNEGSKA (reference sequence). CDR3 nucleotide sequence: TGCAGTGCTCCCGGGGGTCACGGCACAGATACGCAGTATTTT. This encodes CSAPGGHGTDTQYF.

In its sample, this clonotype was seen many times. The rearrangement joins TRBV20-1 to TRBJ2-1, with D possibly being TRBD2 (5 bases). This CDR3 contains 17 residues. CDR1 DFQATT and CDR2 SNEGSKA come from the germline V gene (reference sequence). The germline V and J ends were trimmed by 0 bases and 1 base, with 16 bases remaining between them. CDR3 sequence: CSARELVPKFSYNEQFF. Here the CDR3 DNA reads TGCAGTGCTAGAGAACTAGTTCCCAAATTTTCCTACAATGAGCAGTTCTTC.

This clonotype has a handful of counts. This could be a read error, since a much larger clone is one nucleotide away. This chain links TRBV5-6 with TRBJ2-2, with 9 bases lining up with TRBD2. This CDR3 is built from 16 residues. CDR1 SGHDT and CDR2 YYEEEE come from the germline V gene. The CDR3 DNA reads as TGTGTCAGCAGCTTGGCGGGAGGGTACTTCGCCGGGGAGCTGTTTTTT. Translated, it gives CVSSLAGGYFAGELFF.

Worth noting for this clonotype: A single base separates this from a much larger clone, so it may be a read error. The chain links TRBV30 to TRBJ1-6; D might be TRBD1 (5 bases). CDR3 length: 12 amino acids. Germline-derived CDR1 and CDR2 are GTSNPN and SVGIG (reference sequence). The CDR3 coding sequence is TGTGTTACGGGGCGGAACAATTCACCCCTCCACTTT. Protein sequence: CVTGRNNSPLHF.

Concerning this clonotype itself: The junction shows a germline mismatch at one end, possibly a read error. The rearrangement joins TRBV6-2 or TRBV6-3 to TRBJ2-1, with 12 bases that match TRBD2. Germline CDR1 and CDR2: MNHEY and SVGEGT. The CDR3 is 14 amino acids. The CDR3 region is CTSELAGGTDEQFF. The CDR3 nucleotides read TGTACCAGCGAACTAGCGGGAGGTACGGATGAGCAATTCTTC.

The V gene is TRBV11-1, the J gene TRBJ2-3; D may match TRBD1 or TRBD2 (5 bases each). Germline CDR1 reads SGHAT; CDR2 reads FQDESV (reference sequence). The V and J ends lost 5 bases and 5 bases respectively, with 8 bases between them. The CDR3 spans 12 residues. CDR3 nucleotide sequence: TGTGCCAGCAGCCGGGACGTAGATACGCAGTATTTT. Residues: CASSRDVDTQYF.

The chain has TRBV29-1 and TRBJ2-1, with unresolved D. The CDR3 is 12 amino acids. V was shortened by 3 bases and J by 15 bases, with 18 bases between the two germline ends. Germline-derived CDR1 and CDR2 are SQVTM and ANQGSEA. The DNA of the CDR3 is TGCAGCGTTGATAAGTTCTACAATGGGCCGTTCTTC. This translates into CSVDKFYNGPFF.